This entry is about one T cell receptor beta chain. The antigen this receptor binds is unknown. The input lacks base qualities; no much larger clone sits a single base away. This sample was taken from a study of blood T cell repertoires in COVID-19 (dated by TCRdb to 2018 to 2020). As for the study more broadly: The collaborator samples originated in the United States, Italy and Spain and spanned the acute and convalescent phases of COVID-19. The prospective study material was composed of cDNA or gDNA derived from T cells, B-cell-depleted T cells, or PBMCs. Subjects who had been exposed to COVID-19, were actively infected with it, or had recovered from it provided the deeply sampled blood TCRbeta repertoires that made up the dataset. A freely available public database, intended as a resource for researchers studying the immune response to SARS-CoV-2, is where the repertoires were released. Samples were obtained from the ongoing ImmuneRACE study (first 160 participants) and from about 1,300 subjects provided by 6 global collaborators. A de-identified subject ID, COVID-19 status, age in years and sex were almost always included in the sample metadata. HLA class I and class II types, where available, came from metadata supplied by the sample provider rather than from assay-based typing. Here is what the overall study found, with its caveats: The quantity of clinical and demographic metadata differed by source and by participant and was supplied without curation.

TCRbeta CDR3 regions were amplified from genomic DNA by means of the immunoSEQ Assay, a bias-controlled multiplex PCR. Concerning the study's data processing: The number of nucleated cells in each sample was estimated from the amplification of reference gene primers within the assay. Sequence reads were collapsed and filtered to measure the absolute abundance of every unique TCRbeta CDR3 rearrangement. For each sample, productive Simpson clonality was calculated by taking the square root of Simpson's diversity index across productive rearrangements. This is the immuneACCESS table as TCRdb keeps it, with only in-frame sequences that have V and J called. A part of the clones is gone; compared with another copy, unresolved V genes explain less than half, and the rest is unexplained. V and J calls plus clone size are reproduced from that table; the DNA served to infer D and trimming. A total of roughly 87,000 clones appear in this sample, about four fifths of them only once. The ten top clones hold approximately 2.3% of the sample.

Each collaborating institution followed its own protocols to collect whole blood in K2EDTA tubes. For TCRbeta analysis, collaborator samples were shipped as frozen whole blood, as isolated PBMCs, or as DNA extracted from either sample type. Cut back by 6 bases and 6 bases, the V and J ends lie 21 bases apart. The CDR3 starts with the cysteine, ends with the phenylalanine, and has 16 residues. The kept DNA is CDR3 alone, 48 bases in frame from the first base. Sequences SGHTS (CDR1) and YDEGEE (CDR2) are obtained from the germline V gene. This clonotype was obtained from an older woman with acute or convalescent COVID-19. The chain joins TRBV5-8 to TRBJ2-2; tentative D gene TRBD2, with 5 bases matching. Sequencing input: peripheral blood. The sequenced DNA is TGTGCCAGCACCCGAGGGATAGAAAGTTTTCCCGGGGAGCTGTTTTTT. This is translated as CASTRGIESFPGELFF.